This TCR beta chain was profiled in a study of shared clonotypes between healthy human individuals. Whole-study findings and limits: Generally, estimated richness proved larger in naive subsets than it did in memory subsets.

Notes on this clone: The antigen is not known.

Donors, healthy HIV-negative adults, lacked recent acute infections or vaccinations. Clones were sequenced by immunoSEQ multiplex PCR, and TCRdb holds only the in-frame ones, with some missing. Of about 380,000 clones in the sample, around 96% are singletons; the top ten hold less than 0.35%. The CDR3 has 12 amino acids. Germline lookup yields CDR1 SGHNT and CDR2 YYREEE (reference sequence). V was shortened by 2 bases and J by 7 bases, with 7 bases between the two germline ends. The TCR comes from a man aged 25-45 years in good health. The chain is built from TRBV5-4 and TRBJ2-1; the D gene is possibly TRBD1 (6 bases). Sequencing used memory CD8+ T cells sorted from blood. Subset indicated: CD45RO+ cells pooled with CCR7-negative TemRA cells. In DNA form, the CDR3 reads TGTGCCAGCAGCTTTACAGGGAATGAGCAGTTCTTC. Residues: CASSFTGNEQFF.